This is a list of T cell receptor beta chains from one sample in a study of blood T cell repertoires in COVID-19. Assay used: immunoSEQ multiplex PCR; TCRdb lists only in-frame clones, some missing. Counted here are 450,000 to 600,000 clones, approximately 90% occurring once; the ten biggest clones make up under 0.75%. Material for sequencing was PBMCs or T cells enriched from blood (not recorded which). The receptors originated from a woman aged 18-29 years who had recovered from COVID-19. The CDR3 runs from the conserved cysteine through the conserved F or W. The D gene is left open where the match is weak.

>-|TRBV29-1|TRBJ2-2
CSVLRGAELFF
TGCAGCGTTCTACGTGGGGCAGAGCTGTTTTTT
>-|TRBV7-9|TRBJ2-5
CASSPLLGGRETQYF
TGTGCCAGCAGCCCGCTACTCGGGGGACGCGAGACCCAGTACTTC
>-|TRBV9|TRBJ1-4
CASSADRSVIIEKLFF
TGTGCCAGCAGCGCCGACAGATCTGTTATTATAGAAAAACTGTTTTTT
>TRBD2|TRBV5-1|TRBJ2-3
CASSFNQVAGGQADTQYF
TGCGCCAGCAGCTTCAATCAAGTAGCGGGGGGGCAAGCAGATACGCAGTATTTT
>TRBD1|TRBV5-8|TRBJ2-5
CASSSSFQGAGETQYF
TGTGCCAGCAGCTCATCTTTTCAGGGGGCCGGCGAGACCCAGTACTTC
>TRBD1|TRBV5-1|TRBJ1-2
CASSFSGGADYGYTF
TGCGCCAGCAGCTTCTCAGGGGGCGCGGACTATGGCTACACCTTC
>-|TRBV5-1|TRBJ2-3
CASRLGATYTDTQYF
TGCGCCAGCCGCTTGGGGGCTACGTACACAGATACGCAGTATTTT
>-|TRBV1|TRBJ2-3
CTSSPSSGGPSLHTQYF
TGCACCAGCAGCCCCTCCTCAGGGGGTCCTTCACTACATACGCAGTATTTT
>-|TRBV30|TRBJ1-1
CAWSVPVRGGKDFF
TGTGCCTGGAGTGTACCCGTTCGGGGAGGGAAAGATTTCTTT
>TRBD1|TRBV5-5|TRBJ1-1
CASSATAAGGYTEAFF
TGTGCCAGCAGCGCAACGGCGGCAGGGGGCTACACTGAAGCTTTCTTT
>TRBD1|TRBV28|TRBJ1-6
CASSTGQGTNSPLHF
TGTGCCAGCAGTACGGGACAGGGAACGAATTCACCCCTCCACTTT
>-|TRBV15|TRBJ2-5
CATGSGGRETQYF
TGTGCCACCGGGTCAGGGGGGCGGGAGACCCAGTACTTC